Listed here is a single T cell receptor (beta chain). This clone was detected once. Its antigen target is currently unknown. No base quality information exists; no much larger clone differs at one position. Per the publication, the time point label means: baseline before first vaccination. Vaccinee samples were obtained from the UK trials COV001 and COV002, which included a single-blind randomized controlled phase 2/3 trial of AZD1222 (ChAdOx1 nCoV-19) in healthy adults. For TCRbeta chain sequencing, PBMC samples were collected from trial participants at day 0 and at day 28 after the second dose. The CDR3 regions of human TCRbeta chains were subjected to immunosequencing. The paper's processing steps were these. Repertoire TCRs were matched against a reference library of SARS-CoV-2-specific TCRs generated with the MIRA antigen-specificity platform. Breadth meant the fraction of unique TCRs that were SARS-CoV-2-associated, whereas depth meant the fraction of total T cells that were SARS-CoV-2-associated. Using the MIRA data, each spike-specific TCR was assigned both to the spike region to which the TCR was reactive and to a CD4 or CD8 class. Log10-transformed breadth and depth values were compared by one-way ANOVA with Sidak's multiple comparisons tests. TCRdb took over this immuneACCESS table, retaining in-frame rearrangements with V and J assigned. Such tables are incomplete; in checked studies, under half of the missing clones stem from an unresolved V gene, and the remainder is unexplained. The V and J calls and clone size are taken from that table; D and trimming were inferred from the DNA. For this sample the table gives more than 100,000 clones, of which about 85% were detected only once. Jointly, the top ten make up approximately 5.9% of the sample.

The germline V gene (reference sequence) yields LNHDA for CDR1 and SQIVND for CDR2. The CDR3 has 17 amino acids, counting the end cysteine and phenylalanine. Only the CDR3 DNA is retained, 51 bases long and in frame from the first base. Trimming costs V 7 bases and J 0 bases, and their ends lie 19 bases apart. This sample was taken from a study of T cell responses to AZD1222 COVID-19 vaccine (dated by TCRdb to the early 2020s). Context from the whole study: AZD1222 recipients whose second dose came at about 4 weeks and those whose second dose came at about 12 weeks were combined into one group, since spike-specific TCR depth and breadth did not differ between the two schedules. TCR sequencing covered 233 trial participants: 200 to 220 given two doses of AZD1222 and approximately 26 given two doses of MenACWY control vaccine. Trial participants were enrolled into age subgroups of 18-55, 56-69 and 70-plus years, which contained about 150, 27 and 61 TCR-sequenced participants, respectively. The paper as a whole reports these results and caveats: Vaccine-associated CD4 TCRs spanned the whole spike protein, with dominant responses in regions 160-218 and 743-854. Conclusions about previously exposed vaccinees were limited because only six or seven AZD1222 recipients were SARS-CoV-2 seropositive at baseline. Participants were mostly white British and included more females than males, and it was suggested by the authors that clonal diversity may have been underestimated. The 56-69-year group was small, and its depth increase did not reach significance, likely because of low power. Epitopes outside the regions mutated in the B.1.351 and B.1.1.7 variants were reportedly recognized by nearly half of the unique spike-specific TCRs. After two AZD1222 doses, spike-specific TCR breadth and depth were significantly higher than at day 0 and than in MenACWY recipients. Because no day 14 peak-response samples were available, the repertoires could be characterized only after the peak T cell response.

The chain couples TRBV19 to TRBJ1-3; there is no confident call for the D gene. This sample comprised peripheral blood, obtained on day 0 of AZD1222 vaccination. The source of this sequence is an adult in good health. The DNA reads TGTGCCAGTACATCTAGCTCGGACCGCAACTCTGGAAACACCATATATTTT. Its coded protein is CASTSSSDRNSGNTIYF.